This T cell receptor (beta chain) was profiled in a study of blood T cell repertoires in COVID-19. This clone occurred once. Methods used by the authors: Estimation of nucleated cell counts relied on the amplification of reference gene primers. The repertoire was sequenced with immunoSEQ multiplex PCR; TCRdb's copy has only in-frame clones and lacks some. The V and J calls and clone size are taken from that table; D and trimming were inferred from the DNA. The data contain fewer than 350,000 clones, 75% to 95% of them singletons. This CDR3 spans 15 amino acids. Germline trimming cut 1 base from V and 4 bases from J; bases unmatched to any gene: 5. Followed over time, Seattle patients had been enrolled while infection was active.

The TCR sequence derives from a woman in her twenties or thirties with COVID-19, enrolled during active disease. The source material was peripheral blood. V usage is TRBV23-1 and J usage is TRBJ2-7, with TRBD2 matching 9 bases. TRBV23-1 counts as an open reading frame of uncertain function. CDR3 in amino acids: CASSQWGREGYEQYF. Here the CDR3 DNA reads TGCGCCAGCAGTCAATGGGGGCGGGAGGGTTACGAGCAGTACTTC.